A single sample gave rise to the 22 T cell receptor beta chains below, sequenced in a study of cytomegalovirus exposure and HLA in healthy donors. The PCR was carried out with 60 Vbeta primers and 13 Jbeta primers. TCRdb keeps only in-frame clones here, not all; method: immunoSEQ multiplex PCR. Of 150,000 to 200,000 clones in the sample, more than 70% were seen once. The sequenced material came from PBMCs. These receptors were obtained from a man in his fifties or sixties in good health and CMV-seronegative.

This chain links TRBV7-2 with TRBJ2-1; TRBD2 matches 10 bases. The CDR3 consists of 15 residues. Germline V CDR1 and CDR2: SGHTA, FQGNSA. V trimming: 2 bases; J trimming: 8 bases; junction bases outside the gene matches: 6. CDR3 bases: TGTGCCAGCAGCTTAAGGAGCGGGAGGGAGGATGAGCAGTTCTTC. Its protein product is CASSLRSGREDEQFF.

A remark on this clone: Other DNA variants within this sample encode the same CDR3. This chain links TRBV30 with TRBJ1-3; D gene ambiguous. CDR3 size: 14 residues. Germline-derived CDR1 and CDR2 are GTSNPN and SVGIG (reference sequence). Trimming shortened V by 2 bases and J by 0 bases, and 8 bases separated the two germline ends. This CDR3 is CAWSRQVSGNTIYF. CDR3 DNA sequence: TGTGCCTGGAGTAGGCAGGTCTCTGGAAACACCATATATTTT. Drawing the rest from reference TRBV30 and TRBJ1-3, the complete variable domain is SQTIHQWPATLVQPVGSPLSLECTVEGTSNPNLYWYRQAAGRGLQLLFYSVGIGQISSEVPQNLSASRPQDRQFILSSKKLLLSDSGFYLCAWSRQVSGNTIYFGEGSWLTVV.

This rearrangement joins TRBV10-2 to TRBJ2-7; possible D gene TRBD1, 5 bases. The germline V gene has CDR1 WSHSY and CDR2 SAAADI. CDR3 size: 12 residues. V was clipped by 6 bases and J by 4 bases, with 10 bases between them. This CDR3 is CASRDKDYEQYF. CDR3 DNA: TGCGCCAGCAGGGACAAGGATTACGAGCAGTACTTC.

The chain links TRBV29-1 to TRBJ2-2; D gene uncertain. Germline V gene lookup returns CDR1 SQVTM and CDR2 ANQGSEA. The CDR3 spans 13 residues. Deletions cut 7 bases from V and 3 bases from J, with 12 bases between. In DNA, the CDR3 is TGCAGCGCTCCCGACTGGGACACCGGGGAGCTGTTTTTT. Its translation is CSAPDWDTGELFF.

The gene calls are TRBV5-4 and TRBJ2-5; 9 nucleotides align to TRBD2. V was clipped by 4 bases and J by 4 bases; unmatched bases: 5. CDR1 and CDR2 from the germline V gene are SGHNT and YYREEE (reference sequence). This CDR3 has 14 amino acids. The CDR3 sequence: CASSAGGPRETQYF. In DNA, the CDR3 is TGTGCCAGCAGCGCGGGAGGGCCAAGAGAGACCCAGTACTTC. Variable domain in full (rest from reference TRBV5-4 and TRBJ2-5): ETGVTQSPTHLIKTRGQQVTLRCSSQSGHNTVSWYQQALGQGPQFIFQYYREEENGRGNFPPRFSGLQFPNYSSELNVNALELDDSALYLCASSAGGPRETQYFGPGTRLLVL.

The gene calls are TRBV7-7 and TRBJ2-2; tentative D call: TRBD1 (6 bases). The CDR3 contains 13 residues. With 5 bases removed from V and 7 bases from J, the gap between germline ends came to 11 bases. Germline CDR1 reads SSHAT; CDR2 reads FNYEAQ (reference sequence). The CDR3 region is CASSNTGIGELFF. DNA for the CDR3: TGTGCCAGCAGCAACACAGGGATCGGGGAGCTGTTTTTT. The full variable domain, its missing parts supplied by reference TRBV7-7 and TRBJ2-2, is GAGVSQSPRYKVTKRGQDVTLRCDPISSHATLYWYQQALGQGPEFLTYFNYEAQPDKSGLPSDRFSAERPEGSISTLTIQRTEQRDSAMYRCASSNTGIGELFFGEGSRLTVL.

The V and J genes are TRBV4-2 and TRBJ2-5; D is possibly TRBD2 (5 bases). The ends were cut back, 4 bases at V and 6 bases at J, with 9 bases in the middle. Germline V gene sequence: CDR1 LGHNA, CDR2 YNFKEQ. This CDR3 is 12 amino acids long. The chain's CDR3 is CASSLPGKTQYF. CDR3 in DNA: TGTGCCAGCAGCCTCCCGGGAAAGACCCAGTACTTC.

The rearrangement uses TRBV5-4 and TRBJ2-1; 8 positions match TRBD1. V shed 0 bases and J 2 bases; nucleotides not matched to a gene: 1. Per the germline V gene, CDR1 is SGHNT and CDR2 is YYREEE (reference sequence). The CDR3 length is 15 residues. The chain's CDR3 is CASSLGQGTYNEQFF. CDR3 coding DNA: TGTGCCAGCAGCTTGGGACAGGGGACCTACAATGAGCAGTTCTTC.

The chain is built from TRBV27 and TRBJ1-4; no reliable D call. The CDR3 totals 13 residues. CDR1 is MNHEY and CDR2 is SMNVEV in the germline V gene (reference sequence). V lost 3 bases, J lost 2 bases, and 4 bases lay in between. The CDR3 here is CASSFITNEKLFF. The CDR3 DNA follows: TGTGCCAGCAGTTTTATTACTAATGAAAAACTGTTTTTT.

The J gene is TRBJ2-7, the V gene TRBV10-2, with TRBD1 matching 7 bases. The germline CDR1 and CDR2 sequences are WSHSY and SAAADI. Trimming removed 1 base from V and 0 bases from J; junction bases left unmatched: 0. CDR3 size: 14 residues. The DNA for the CDR3 is TGCGCCAGCAGTGAGTGGACAGGCTCCTACGAGCAGTACTTC. Translated, it gives CASSEWTGSYEQYF.

This clone was counted a single time. The chain recombines TRBV5-1 with TRBJ2-3; 13 bases map to TRBD2. The germline gives CDR1 SGHRS, CDR2 YFSETQ. This CDR3 is built from 18 residues. The J segment lost 2 bases and the V segment lost 4 bases, leaving 10 bases of the junction unmatched. The CDR3 nucleotides are TGCGCCAGCAGCATACCGACTAGCGGGGGGCCCCACACAGATACGCAGTATTTT. It is translated as CASSIPTSGGPHTDTQYF.

This chain connects TRBV6-1 to TRBJ2-2; 12 bases are shared with TRBD2. This CDR3 spans 15 amino acids. Trimming at V came to 6 bases and at J to 1 base, leaving 0 bases not matched to a gene. CDR1 MNHNS and CDR2 SASEGT come from the germline V gene. The CDR3 spells CASRLAGGNTGELFF. Written as DNA, the CDR3 is TGTGCCAGCAGACTAGCGGGGGGGAACACCGGGGAGCTGTTTTTT.

This clone was counted between two and nine times. In DNA form, the CDR3 reads TGTGCCAGCAGTCCTGGGACTAGCGTATTGAATGAGCAGTTCTTC. Its protein is CASSPGTSVLNEQFF. The chain couples TRBV28 to TRBJ2-1, with 10 bases lining up with TRBD2. The CDR3 has 15 residues. V lost 5 bases to trimming and J lost 7 bases; unmatched junction nucleotides: 8. Germline CDR1 MDHEN, CDR2 SYDVKM.

This clone occurred a few times. The chain links TRBV7-9 to TRBJ2-1; a weak D match, TRBD2 (5 bases). Germline V CDR1 and CDR2: SEHNR, FQNEAQ (reference sequence). The V and J ends lost 6 bases and 10 bases respectively, with 10 bases between them. The CDR3 consists of 11 residues. The CDR3 here is CASSPTIEQFF. CDR3 sequence (DNA): TGTGCCAGCAGTCCGACTATAGAGCAGTTCTTC.

The chain employs TRBV28 and TRBJ1-5, with 9 bases aligning to TRBD1. J lost 6 bases, V lost 6 bases, and 6 bases had no gene match. CDR1 MDHEN and CDR2 SYDVKM come from the germline V gene. The CDR3 runs to 14 residues. The DNA for the CDR3 is TGTGCCAGCAGGGAACAGGGGGCCACTCAGCCCCAGCATTTT. This encodes CASREQGATQPQHF.

The V call is TRBV6-1, the J call TRBJ1-1; the D gene is possibly TRBD1 (6 bases). Trimming pared 5 bases from V and 4 bases from J, leaving 14 bases between. The germline V gene encodes CDR1 MNHNS and CDR2 SASEGT. CDR3 length equals 14 residues. The CDR3 loop reads CASSIGGRGTEAFF. The CDR3 nucleotides read TGTGCCAGCAGTATAGGGGGAAGGGGCACTGAAGCTTTCTTT.

This clone showed up just a few times. V and J are TRBV5-4 and TRBJ2-5; D possibly corresponds to TRBD1 (6 bases). The CDR3 contains 16 residues. Germline V gene sequence: CDR1 SGHNT, CDR2 YYREEE (reference sequence). The germline V and J ends were trimmed by 0 bases and 1 base, with 13 bases remaining between them. CDR3 sequence (DNA): TGTGCCAGCAGCTTGGGATTTACAGGGTTCCAAGAGACCCAGTACTTC. This sequence encodes CASSLGFTGFQETQYF.

The gene calls are TRBV6-4 and TRBJ2-1, with 8 bases aligning to TRBD1. The germline V gene has CDR1 MRHNA and CDR2 SNTAGT. With V trimmed by 0 bases and J by 4 bases, 2 bases remained unmatched. The CDR3 has 15 amino acids. This CDR3 is CASSDSWTGYNEQFF. CDR3 nucleotides: TGTGCCAGCAGTGACTCGTGGACAGGGTACAATGAGCAGTTCTTC.

This chain connects TRBV2 to TRBJ1-4; TRBD1 matches 7 bases. V trimming: 6 bases; J trimming: 4 bases; junction bases outside the gene matches: 5. The V gene's germline CDR1 is SNHLY and CDR2 FYNNEI. The CDR3 consists of 14 residues. CDR3 DNA: TGTGCCAGCAGAAGGACAGGCCTTAATGAAAAACTGTTTTTT. Translation gives CASRRTGLNEKLFF.

The V call is TRBV7-8, the J call TRBJ2-5; no definite D call. The CDR3 runs 12 residues. V was cut by 5 bases and J by 4 bases, with 8 bases left in between. Germline V gives CDR1 SGHVS, CDR2 FQNEAQ. This CDR3 is CASSPPGETQYF. DNA for the CDR3: TGTGCCAGCAGCCCCCCCGGAGAGACCCAGTACTTC.

This rearrangement joins TRBV10-1 to TRBJ1-2; D may be TRBD1 (5 bases). The CDR3 length is 15 residues. Germline V gene data show CDR1 as WNHNN and CDR2 as SYGVQD (reference sequence). V was trimmed by 2 bases and J by 5 bases, leaving 15 bases between them. The CDR3 protein is CASSEKGSEEYGYTF. CDR3 DNA sequence: TGCGCCAGCAGTGAGAAGGGGTCCGAGGAGTATGGCTACACCTTC.

This rearrangement joins TRBV7-7 to TRBJ2-1, with 10 nucleotides matching TRBD1. This CDR3 comprises 15 residues. The V and J ends lost 4 bases and 6 bases, in that order; junction bases with no gene match: 6. CDR1 SSHAT and CDR2 FNYEAQ come from the germline V gene (reference sequence). CDR3 region: CASSSPGQGFNEQFF. The DNA of the CDR3 is TGTGCCAGCAGCTCCCCGGGACAGGGGTTCAATGAGCAGTTCTTC.